This paragraph covers one TCR beta chain sequence. Using a J-beta primer mix together with a sample-barcoded 5' primer, a second PCR was run for roughly 7 to 11 cycles. A single record per CDR3 protein comes from TCRdb applying MiXCR to the 5' RACE reads. The sample shows around 1.5 million distinct CDR3 sequences, 40% to 50% of them seen only once. This record belongs to a study of blood T cells in healthy people across ages. Background on the study: About one barcoded beta molecule per two T cells was the capture yield of template switching.

The CDR3 sequence is 13 residues long. V lost 8 bases and J lost 6; bases outside the gene matches: 7. Sequenced: blood. The TCR was taken from a woman aged 18-29 years in good health. This chain joins TRBV12-3 or TRBV12-4 and TRBJ2-1, with 7 bases matching TRBD2. CDR3 coding DNA: TGTGCCAGCTCTCGTTGGGGGGGCAATGAGCAGTTCTTC. It yields the protein CASSRWGGNEQFF.